This is a list of T cell receptor beta chains from one sample in a study of blood T cells in healthy people across ages. TCRdb analysed the 5' RACE reads with MiXCR anew, one entry per CDR3 protein. The table has 1.8 million or so distinct CDR3 sequences, 35% to 50% seen once. Material for sequencing was blood. The receptors originated from a human donor in good health. CDR3s include the opening cysteine and the closing phenylalanine or tryptophan. D genes are given only for firm matches. Where a row states a size, it is once, few, many or the class of an expanded clone; other rows omit it.

NA,TRBJ1-4,TRBV15,NA,TGTGCCACCAGCAGAGATGGTCCTCGACAGACTCCAAATGAAAAACTGTTTTTT,CATSRDGPRQTPNEKLFF
NA,TRBJ1-3,TRBV4-3,NA,TGCGCCAGCAGCCAAGATTCCGGAGCTGGTCCGCTATATTTT,CASSQDSGAGPLYF
NA,TRBJ1-6,TRBV7-3,NA,TGTGCCAGCAGCTTATCAAATAATTCACCCCTCCACTTT,CASSLSNNSPLHF
NA,TRBJ2-7,TRBV6-2/TRBV6-3,TRBD2,TGTGCCAGCAGGCCTAGCGGGGGTATACGCGAGCAGTACTTC,CASRPSGGIREQYF
NA,TRBJ1-2,TRBV20-1,TRBD1,TGCAGTGCTAGAGCTCACTTGTCTCCCGACAGGGGACATGGCTACACCTTC,CSARAHLSPDRGHGYTF
NA,TRBJ2-1,TRBV7-2,NA,TGTGCCAGCAGCCGGGGGGCGCAAAGCAATGAGCAGTTCTTC,CASSRGAQSNEQFF
NA,TRBJ2-7,TRBV6-1,NA,TGTGCCAGCAGTGAAGGGGTTGGAGGGGGGGCCTACGAGCAGTACTTC,CASSEGVGGGAYEQYF
once,TRBJ1-1,TRBV4-1,TRBD1,TGCGCCAGCAGCTTCAGGGGGCAACTTGGAAACACTGAAGCTTTCTTT,CASSFRGQLGNTEAFF
once,TRBJ1-4,TRBV5-1,NA,TGCGCCAGCAGCCCAGGAGGAGGAGTCCCGGGGGGTGAAAAACTGTTTTTT,CASSPGGGVPGGEKLFF
few,TRBJ1-6,TRBV4-3,TRBD1,TGCGCCAGCAGCCCTGGGACAGGTTTCAATTCACCCCTCCACTTT,CASSPGTGFNSPLHF
NA,TRBJ2-3,TRBV29-1,NA,TGCAGCGTTCCCCTAGGTGTTACGCAGTATTTT,CSVPLGVTQYF
NA,TRBJ2-7,TRBV29-1,NA,TGCAGCGTGTTCGACAGATCCTCCTACGAGCAGTACTTC,CSVFDRSSYEQYF
few,TRBJ2-1,TRBV6-5,NA,TGTGCCAGCAGTTACTGGGGAGGCGGAGGTCGGTGGCAGTTCTTC,CASSYWGGGGRWQFF
NA,TRBJ1-1,TRBV19,NA,TGTGCCAGTAGTATAGCCGAAGGGAACACTGAAGCTTTCTTT,CASSIAEGNTEAFF
NA,TRBJ2-3,TRBV12-3/TRBV12-4,NA,TGTACCAGCAGTCCCCAAATAAGCACAGATACGCAGTATTTT,CTSSPQISTDTQYF
few,TRBJ1-4,TRBV10-3,TRBD1,TGTGCCACATCGGTGGGACAGGGGGCAACTAATGAAAAACTGTTTTTT,CATSVGQGATNEKLFF
many,TRBJ1-2,TRBV5-1,NA,TGTGCCAGCAGCTTAGCGGGCGGGGATGGCTACACCTTC,CASSLAGGDGYTF
NA,TRBJ1-3,TRBV12-3/TRBV12-4,NA,TGTGCCACCGGAAGGGCGAGTGGAAACACCATATATTTT,CATGRASGNTIYF
NA,TRBJ2-2,TRBV25-1,NA,TGTGCCATGGGGGGCAGCGGGACCGGGGAGCTGTTTTTT,CAMGGSGTGELFF
NA,TRBJ2-3,TRBV7-2,NA,TGTGCCAGCAGCTGGGGGGGACAACGTACAGATACGCAGTATTTT,CASSWGGQRTDTQYF
NA,TRBJ1-4,TRBV5-4,NA,TGTGCCAGCAGCTTAAGTTGGCAGACTAATGAAAAACTGTTTTTT,CASSLSWQTNEKLFF
NA,TRBJ2-5,TRBV20-1,TRBD1,TGCAGTGCCTCCGGGACAGGGGGGTTCCAAGAGACCCAGTACTTC,CSASGTGGFQETQYF
NA,TRBJ1-1,TRBV29-1,NA,TGCAGCGTTGCCCCCCTAAGGGACACTGAAGCTTTCTTT,CSVAPLRDTEAFF